One sample yielded the 16 T cell receptor beta chains listed below, sequenced in a study of shared clonotypes between healthy human individuals. CD45RO negativity and positive selection for CCR7 defined naive CD8 cells, a population that excluded terminally differentiated effector memory CD45RA+ cells. Measured with immunoSEQ multiplex PCR; TCRdb has only the in-frame clones, and not every one. The data contain roughly 2.1 million clones, under 95% of them seen just once; the ten biggest clones take up 1.5% to 2%. The sequencing sample was made of naive CD8+ T cells from PBMCs. These TCRs come from a man in his late teens or twenties in good health. Some clones in this sample may be carry-over from other donors' samples.

Comment on this clone: This CDR3 is also generated by other DNA sequences in the sample. This chain connects TRBV5-1 to TRBJ2-7, with a tentative D call TRBD1 (5 bases). The CDR3 is 12 amino acids. V lost 4 bases, J lost 3 bases, and 8 bases lay in between. Germline V gene data show CDR1 as SGHRS and CDR2 as YFSETQ. Here the CDR3 reads CASSSDSYEQYF. In DNA, the CDR3 is TGCGCCAGCAGCAGTGACAGCTACGAGCAGTACTTC.

The chain employs TRBV28 and TRBJ1-1, with unresolved D. V shed 7 bases and J shed 1 base, with 13 bases lying between them. Per the germline V gene, CDR1 is MDHEN and CDR2 is SYDVKM. The CDR3 covers 14 residues. The CDR3 reads CASTTDPGNTEAFF. Here the CDR3 DNA reads TGTGCCAGCACGACGGACCCCGGGAACACTGAAGCTTTCTTT.

This chain connects TRBV7-9 to TRBJ1-2; D call uncertain. V shed 4 bases and J shed 2 bases, with 14 bases lying between them. Per germline, CDR1 SEHNR and CDR2 FQNEAQ (reference sequence). The CDR3 contains 15 residues. As DNA, the CDR3 is TGTGCCAGCAGCTCATCTAGACAAGGGAACTATGGCTACACCTTC. This encodes CASSSSRQGNYGYTF.

The chain links TRBV28 to TRBJ1-4, with D unclear. This CDR3 region has 15 residues. Trimming removed 6 bases from V and 5 bases from J, with 16 bases in between. The germline V gene has CDR1 MDHEN and CDR2 SYDVKM. CDR3 region: CASRERTARNEKLFF. CDR3 in DNA: TGTGCCAGCAGGGAGAGGACCGCGAGGAATGAAAAACTGTTTTTT.

J is TRBJ2-7 and V is TRBV7-9, with D perhaps matching TRBD2 (6 bases). The CDR3 totals 14 residues. Trimming left V 7 bases short and J 5 bases short, with 18 bases between. Germline V gives CDR1 SEHNR, CDR2 FQNEAQ (reference sequence). The CDR3 sequence is CASTAAGWGNEQYF. As DNA, the CDR3 is TGTGCCAGCACCGCGGCGGGATGGGGGAACGAGCAGTACTTC.

The chain uses TRBV4-1 and TRBJ2-2; 13 nucleotides line up with TRBD2. V lost 0 bases, J lost 3 bases, and 4 bases stayed unmatched. Per the germline V gene, CDR1 is MGHRA and CDR2 is YSYEKL. This CDR3 contains 18 residues. The DNA for the CDR3 is TGCGCCAGCAGCCAAGAAAGACTAGCGGGAGGACACACCGGGGAGCTGTTTTTT. This sequence encodes CASSQERLAGGHTGELFF.

The rearrangement joins TRBV21-1 to TRBJ1-2; the D call of TRBD1 is as the table states it, not checked on the DNA. TRBV21-1 is a pseudogene. The CDR3 consists of 17 residues. The CDR3 here is CASSKISETRGLDGYTF. As DNA, the CDR3 is TGTGCCAGCAGCAAAATTTCGGAAACCAGGGGGCTCGATGGCTACACCTTC.

The rearrangement uses TRBV15 and TRBJ2-5; D possibly corresponds to TRBD2 (7 bases). V was trimmed by 0 bases and J by 1 base, leaving 15 bases between them. This CDR3 region has 17 residues. Germline CDR1 reads LNHNV; CDR2 reads YYDKDF (reference sequence). CDR3 amino acids: CATSREMLGGPQETQYF. For the CDR3, the DNA is TGTGCCACCAGCAGAGAGATGTTGGGGGGGCCCCAAGAGACCCAGTACTTC.

The chain has TRBV6-6 and TRBJ2-2; 7 bases fit TRBD1. V lost 2 bases and J lost 2; bases outside the gene matches: 5. The CDR3 runs 16 residues. CDR1 and CDR2 from the germline V gene are MNHNY and SVGAGI (reference sequence). DNA of the CDR3: TGTGCCAGCAGTTACACCCGACAGGGAAACACCGGGGAGCTGTTTTTT. This gives the protein CASSYTRQGNTGELFF.

This clone was picked up a small number of times. CDR3 in DNA: TGTGCCAGCAGCTCATCAGTTGAAGCTTTCTTT. Amino acids: CASSSSVEAFF. This sequence joins TRBV5-4 and TRBJ1-1; D is undetermined. The CDR3 covers 11 residues. Trimming removed 3 bases at V and 7 bases at J, with 7 bases between. In germline, CDR1 is SGHNT, CDR2 YYREEE (reference sequence).

In its sample, this clone was seen once. V and J are TRBV9 and TRBJ2-7; no clear D gene. CDR3 length equals 13 residues. Germline CDR1 SGDLS, CDR2 YYNGEE. Trimming cost V 4 bases and J 2 bases, with 10 bases left between them. In nucleotides, the CDR3 is TGTGCCAGCAGCCCCGGTCAGGCCTACGAGCAGTACTTC. It specifies CASSPGQAYEQYF.

The J gene is TRBJ2-7, the V gene TRBV4-1, with D possibly matching TRBD1 (6 bases). CDR3 length equals 19 residues. Germline V gives CDR1 MGHRA, CDR2 YSYEKL. Trimming left V 0 bases short and J 7 bases short, with 28 bases between. The CDR3 DNA follows: TGCGCCAGCAGCCAAGATCCCGGGACAAGTATATCCGACCGGGGTGAGCAGTACTTC. Amino acid sequence: CASSQDPGTSISDRGEQYF.

The V gene is TRBV5-1, the J gene TRBJ2-1, with D perhaps matching TRBD2 (6 bases). The CDR3 is 18 residues long. Germline V gives CDR1 SGHRS, CDR2 YFSETQ. V was cut by 2 bases and J by 7 bases, with 25 bases left in between. The CDR3 DNA sequence: TGCGCCAGCAGCTTCTATTCGACCGGGACTCCCCTCTGGAATGAGCAGTTCTTC. It encodes CASSFYSTGTPLWNEQFF.

This chain uses TRBV27 with TRBJ2-3, with 12 bases fitting TRBD2. The CDR3 loop spans 15 amino acids. V lost 5 bases to trimming and J lost 4 bases; unmatched junction nucleotides: 4. CDR1 is MNHEY, CDR2 SMNVEV, per germline (reference sequence). As DNA, the CDR3 is TGTGCCAGCAGTCTAGCGGGAGGGCGGCCAGATACGCAGTATTTT. As protein: CASSLAGGRPDTQYF.

This chain links TRBV19 with TRBJ2-2, with TRBD2 as a possible D gene (7 bases). The V end lost 10 bases, the J end lost 5 bases, and 17 bases lay between the germline ends. The CDR3 covers 14 residues. The germline V gene has CDR1 LNHDA and CDR2 SQIVND (reference sequence). CDR3 in DNA: TGTGCCACACGACCCAGGGGAGGGACCGGGGAGCTGTTTTTT. Protein: CATRPRGGTGELFF.

The gene calls are TRBV28 and TRBJ2-2; D gene unclear. Germline assignment: CDR1 MDHEN and CDR2 SYDVKM. This CDR3 comprises 14 residues. V dropped 6 bases and J dropped 6 bases, with 14 bases sitting between them. CDR3 nucleotide sequence: TGTGCCAGCAGCATCGACCCCGACGCCGGGGAGCTGTTTTTT. Translation: CASSIDPDAGELFF.